This T cell receptor (beta chain) was obtained from a study of blood T cell repertoires in COVID-19. Study details: The cDNA or gDNA used as material had been derived from T cells, B-cell-depleted T cells, or PBMCs.

Trimming pared 6 bases from V and 10 bases from J, leaving 19 bases between. CDR1 MNHEY and CDR2 SMNVEV come from the germline V gene (reference sequence). CDR3 size: 14 residues. As handled by the study authors: Amplification of reference gene primers provided the estimated nucleated cell counts. Assay: immunoSEQ multiplex PCR; the TCRdb copy retains only in-frame clones and omits some. V and J calls and clone size come straight from that table; D and trimming were deduced from the DNA. The data contain 70,000 to 85,000 clones, 86% of them singletons. V usage is TRBV27 and J usage is TRBJ1-5; D uncertain. The material sequenced was peripheral blood. The TCR was taken from an older woman with acute or convalescent COVID-19. The CDR3 protein is CASSRTQEAGPQHF. In nucleotides, the CDR3 is TGTGCCAGCAGCCGTACCCAGGAGGCCGGCCCCCAGCATTTT.